This T cell receptor beta chain was observed in a study of blood T cell repertoires in COVID-19. Study information: From the United States, Italy and Spain came samples of acute and convalescent COVID-19. PBMCs, B-cell-depleted T cells, or T cells were the source of the cDNA or gDNA that made up the material.

Between the trimmed V and J ends, which lost 1 base and 5 bases, there was a span of 11 bases. The length of the CDR3 is 14 residues. The germline gives CDR1 SGHNT, CDR2 YENEEA. Per the study methods: Estimation of nucleated cell counts relied on the amplification of reference gene primers. Method: immunoSEQ multiplex PCR; TCRdb's copy keeps in-frame clones and lacks some. V and J calls and clone size are those listed in that table; D and trimming were worked out from the DNA. Of 150,000 to 200,000 clones in the sample, roughly nine tenths were seen once. This receptor was taken from a human donor in a cohort sampled during active COVID-19. The specimen sequenced was peripheral blood. The chain carries TRBV11-3 and TRBJ2-5; no firm D call. This CDR3 reads CASSLVSVGETQYF. Here the CDR3 DNA reads TGTGCCAGCAGCTTAGTGTCCGTCGGTGAGACCCAGTACTTC. Full variable domain (missing parts from reference TRBV11-3 and TRBJ2-5): EAGVVQSPRYKIIEKKQPVAFWCNPISGHNTLYWYLQNLGQGPELLIRYENEEAVDDSQLPKDRFSAERLKGVDSTLKIQPAELGDSAVYLCASSLVSVGETQYFGPGTRLLVL.